The 13 T cell receptor beta chains given below trace back to one sample, sequenced in a study of identical twins. TCRdb ran MiXCR on the 5' RACE reads and lists one entry per CDR3 protein. The table shows about 890,000 distinct CDR3 sequences, with about 12% occurring only once. These data also featured in a second study, about yellow fever vaccine responses in identical twins.

Sequencing used PBMCs. The receptors come from a woman aged 18-30 years in good health.

This clonotype was seen a handful of times. The rearrangement links TRBV6-5 to TRBJ1-1; D ambiguous. From germline, CDR1 is MNHEY and CDR2 SVGAGI. The CDR3 loop spans 15 amino acids. The V end lost 0 bases, the J end lost 7 bases, and 15 bases lay between the germline ends. The CDR3, as DNA: TGTGCCAGCAGTTACTCGAGATGGCCTATAAATGAAGCTTTCTTT. Residues: CASSYSRWPINEAFF.

This clonotype was seen a few times. The V and J genes are TRBV5-6 and TRBJ2-7; TRBD2 might be the D (5 bases). With 4 bases removed from V and 6 bases from J, the gap between germline ends came to 20 bases. Germline V gives CDR1 SGHDT, CDR2 YYEEEE. This CDR3 spans 15 amino acids. The CDR3 nucleotides are TGTGCCAGCAGCCCGAATAAAGCGGTTTCCCCCGAGCAGTACGTC. Its protein is CASSPNKAVSPEQYV.

Only a few counts were recorded for this clonotype. V is TRBV6-2 or TRBV6-3 and J is TRBJ2-1, with D perhaps being TRBD1 or TRBD2 (7 bases each). In germline, CDR1 is MNHEY, CDR2 SVGEGT. The V gene lost 8 bases and the J gene lost 1 base, with 18 bases spanning the gap. The CDR3 is made up of 16 amino acids. CDR3 in DNA: TGTGCCAGCGCCAAAGGGGGCGGGAGATCCTACAATGAGCAGTTCTTC. Translated: CASAKGGGRSYNEQFF.

This clonotype was observed a few times. The rearrangement joins TRBV11-2 to TRBJ2-7; D ambiguous. Germline CDR1 SGHAT, CDR2 FQNNGV. This CDR3 has 14 residues. Trimming left V 6 bases short and J 1 base short, with 13 bases between. CDR3 sequence: CASRLTSMSYEQYF. DNA of the CDR3: TGTGCCAGCAGACTCACATCGATGTCCTACGAGCAGTACTTC.

In this sample, this clonotype turned up a few times. The chain combines TRBV27 with TRBJ2-2, with 9 bases that match TRBD1. The CDR3 spans 14 residues. The germline CDR1 and CDR2 sequences are MNHEY and SMNVEV (reference sequence). The V and J ends lost 6 bases and 6 bases, in that order; junction bases with no gene match: 5. This chain's CDR3 is CASSNTGGPGELFF. The DNA of the CDR3 is TGTGCCAGCAGCAATACAGGGGGCCCCGGGGAGCTGTTTTTT.

This clonotype appeared a few times. The chain combines TRBV5-6 with TRBJ2-2; D uncertain. This CDR3 has 14 amino acids. With 1 base removed from V and 7 bases from J, the gap between germline ends came to 11 bases. Looked up from germline, CDR1 is SGHDT and CDR2 is YYEEEE. As DNA, the CDR3 is TGTGCCAGCAGCTTGTCGTACGTCTTCGGGGAGCTGTTTTTT. Protein sequence: CASSLSYVFGELFF.

The chain links TRBV7-2 to TRBJ1-5; 8 nucleotides line up with TRBD1. The V gene's germline CDR1 is SGHTA and CDR2 FQGNSA. The trim removed 1 base at V and 0 bases at J, leaving 5 bases unmatched. The CDR3 has 17 residues. The chain's CDR3 is CASSLGSRGLSNQPQHF. The CDR3, as DNA: TGTGCCAGCAGCTTAGGATCCAGGGGGCTTAGCAATCAGCCCCAGCATTTT.

This chain connects TRBV5-4 to TRBJ1-6, with D perhaps matching TRBD1 (5 bases). V was cut by 6 bases and J by 6 bases, with 16 bases left in between. CDR3 length: 15 residues. Looked up from germline, CDR1 is SGHNT and CDR2 is YYREEE (reference sequence). The CDR3 loop is CASTNLGGGNSPLHF. The CDR3, as DNA: TGTGCCAGCACCAACTTGGGGGGGGGTAATTCACCCCTCCACTTT.

This clonotype was observed a handful of times. V usage is TRBV2 and J usage is TRBJ2-3; a weak D match, TRBD1 (6 bases). The V gene's germline CDR1 is SNHLY and CDR2 FYNNEI. Trimming took off 6 bases at V and 2 bases at J, with 9 bases between the two ends. This CDR3 region has 13 residues. CDR3 residues: CASSGQTTDTQYF. In DNA form, the CDR3 reads TGTGCCAGCAGCGGACAGACCACAGATACGCAGTATTTT. The full variable domain, in which reference TRBV2 and TRBJ2-3 provide the parts outside the CDR3, is EPEVTQTPSHQVTQMGQEVILRCVPISNHLYFYWYRQILGQKVEFLVSFYNNEISEKSEIFDDQFSVERPDGSNFTLKIRSTKLEDSAMYFCASSGQTTDTQYFGPGTRLTVL.

A word on this clonotype: The junction and the germline gene differ at one end; a read error may be behind it. The rearrangement joins TRBV12-3 or TRBV12-4 to TRBJ1-6; possible D gene TRBD1, 6 bases. The CDR3 totals 18 residues. CDR3 in amino acids: CTSSPRGGSTTWPSPLHF. Here the CDR3 DNA reads TGTACCAGCAGTCCCCGGGGGGGCAGTACGACTTGGCCTTCACCCCTCCACTTT.

This sequence joins TRBV7-2 and TRBJ2-1; perhaps TRBD2 as D (5 bases). V dropped 1 base and J dropped 7 bases, with 11 bases sitting between them. Germline CDR1 SGHTA, CDR2 FQGNSA. The CDR3 runs 14 residues. CDR3 sequence: CASSLGGLRNEQFF. The CDR3, as DNA: TGTGCCAGCAGCTTAGGAGGGTTAAGGAATGAGCAGTTCTTC.

This clonotype was counted between two and nine times. The chain links TRBV6-1 to TRBJ2-7; weak D call: TRBD2 (5 bases). Germline CDR1 is MNHNS and CDR2 is SASEGT. V was pared by 7 bases and J by 3 bases, with 13 bases between. The CDR3 has 13 amino acids. The CDR3 DNA reads TGTGCCAGCACCCTCGACGGGGACTACGAGCAGTACGTC. Protein product: CASTLDGDYEQYV.

This chain links TRBV20-1 with TRBJ2-1; tentative D call: TRBD2 (5 bases). The CDR3 is 13 residues long. Trimming took 4 bases from V and 5 from J, leaving 12 bases between them. CDR1 and CDR2 from the germline V gene are DFQATT and SNEGSKA (reference sequence). CDR3 in amino acids: CSATLGEDNEQFF. CDR3 bases: TGCAGTGCTACCTTGGGAGAGGACAATGAGCAGTTCTTC.